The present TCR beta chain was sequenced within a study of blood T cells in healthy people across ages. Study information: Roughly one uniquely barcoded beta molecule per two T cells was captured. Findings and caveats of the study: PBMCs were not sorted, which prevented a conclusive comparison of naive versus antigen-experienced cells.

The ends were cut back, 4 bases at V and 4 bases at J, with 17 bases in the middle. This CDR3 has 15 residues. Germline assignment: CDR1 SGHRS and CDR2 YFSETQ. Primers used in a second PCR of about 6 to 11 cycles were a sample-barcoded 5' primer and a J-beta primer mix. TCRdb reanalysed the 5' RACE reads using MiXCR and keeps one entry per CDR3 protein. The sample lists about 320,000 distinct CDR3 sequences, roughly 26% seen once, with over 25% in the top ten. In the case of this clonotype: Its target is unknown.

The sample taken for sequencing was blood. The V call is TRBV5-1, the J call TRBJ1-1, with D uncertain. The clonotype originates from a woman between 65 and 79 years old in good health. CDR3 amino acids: CASSVGDTGSTEAFF. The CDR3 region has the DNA TGCGCCAGCAGCGTGGGAGATACGGGGAGCACTGAAGCTTTCTTT.